Sequencing of this T cell receptor beta chain was carried out in a study of monozygotic twins with inflammatory bowel disease. Study-wide findings and caveats: Healthy co-twins showed greater TCRbeta diversity (inverse Simpson) than IBD patients.

Details on this clonotype: Its antigen is unknown.

From its re-call of the 5' RACE reads, TCRdb lists each CDR3 protein once, without DNA. The data include approximately 340,000 distinct CDR3 sequences; the top ten clones carry around 2%. CDR3 length equals 16 residues. Germline CDR1 is MNHEY and CDR2 is SVGAGI. The TCR sequence derives from a human donor with ulcerative colitis or Crohn's disease, or a healthy co-twin of an affected twin (not recorded which). V gene TRBV6-5 combines with J gene TRBJ1-6. The sample consisted of blood. This chain's CDR3 is CASSYSRAGSNSPLHF.